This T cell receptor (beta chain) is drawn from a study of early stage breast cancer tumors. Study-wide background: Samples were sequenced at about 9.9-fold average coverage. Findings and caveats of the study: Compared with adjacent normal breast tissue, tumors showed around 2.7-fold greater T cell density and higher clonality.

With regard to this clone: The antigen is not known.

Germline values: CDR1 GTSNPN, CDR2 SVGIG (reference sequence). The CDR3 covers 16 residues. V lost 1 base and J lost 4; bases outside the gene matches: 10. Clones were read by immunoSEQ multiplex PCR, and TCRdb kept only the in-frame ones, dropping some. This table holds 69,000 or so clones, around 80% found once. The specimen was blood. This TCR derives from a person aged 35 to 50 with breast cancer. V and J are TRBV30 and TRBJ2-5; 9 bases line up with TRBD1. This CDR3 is CAWSGTRTGDRETQYF. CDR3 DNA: TGTGCCTGGAGTGGTACTAGGACAGGGGATCGAGAGACCCAGTACTTC.